Below, 8 T cell receptor beta chains from the same sample are listed, as sequenced in a study of blood T cell repertoires in COVID-19. Profiling relied on immunoSEQ multiplex PCR, and the TCRdb table lists in-frame clones only, not all of them. The sample yields 300,000 to 450,000 clones, around 87% seen once. The specimen was peripheral blood. The source of these receptors is a woman in her sixties with COVID-19, enrolled during active disease.

The gene calls are TRBV18 and TRBJ1-3, with D possibly being TRBD1 (6 bases). Germline V CDR1 and CDR2: KGHSH, LQKENI. The CDR3 spans 19 residues. V was pared by 1 base and J by 0 bases, with 19 bases between. CDR3 DNA sequence: TGTGCCAGCTCACCACTTGGACAGCCTATCGGCAGCTCTGGAAACACCATATATTTT. Translated: CASSPLGQPIGSSGNTIYF.

The chain uses TRBV6-5 and TRBJ1-6; 7 positions agree with TRBD1. J lost 10 bases, V lost 6 bases, and 6 bases had no gene match. Germline-derived CDR1 and CDR2 are MNHEY and SVGAGI. There are 13 residues in the CDR3. CDR3 nucleotide sequence: TGTGCCAGCAGGGATAGACAGGGCTCACCCCTCCACTTT. This gives the protein CASRDRQGSPLHF.

V is TRBV2 and J is TRBJ2-7; maybe TRBD1 (6 bases). Germline assignment: CDR1 SNHLY and CDR2 FYNNEI. V lost 7 bases to trimming and J lost 2 bases, with 12 bases between them. The CDR3 sequence is 13 residues long. The CDR3 DNA is TGTGCCAGCAAGGGGGACGGAACCTACGAGCAGTACTTC. It codes for CASKGDGTYEQYF.

The chain links TRBV9 to TRBJ1-5; 7 bases are shared with TRBD1. With V trimmed by 10 bases and J by 0 bases, 4 bases remained unmatched. Per germline, CDR1 SGDLS and CDR2 YYNGEE. The CDR3 covers 13 residues. The CDR3 protein is CAPDRDSNQPQHF. The CDR3 coding sequence is TGTGCCCCCGACAGGGATAGCAATCAGCCCCAGCATTTT.

The table lists this clone with a few counts. The V call is TRBV6-5, the J call TRBJ1-5, with 8 bases fitting TRBD1. V was clipped by 8 bases and J by 6 bases; unmatched bases: 6. The germline CDR1 and CDR2 sequences are MNHEY and SVGAGI. The CDR3 covers 13 residues. CDR3 amino acids: CASRRGLGQPQHF. CDR3 bases: TGTGCCAGCCGCAGGGGGCTTGGTCAGCCCCAGCATTTT.

In this sample, this clone turned up once. J is TRBJ1-4 and V is TRBV9; 8 bases line up with TRBD1. V dropped 3 bases and J dropped 7; count of bases not matched to a gene: 2. Germline values: CDR1 SGDLS, CDR2 YYNGEE. The length of the CDR3 is 13 residues. This chain's CDR3 is CASSDRGAEKLFF. In DNA form, the CDR3 reads TGTGCCAGCAGCGACAGGGGGGCTGAAAAACTGTTTTTT.

The chain couples TRBV6-4 to TRBJ1-4; D call uncertain. V was trimmed by 6 bases and J by 1 base, leaving 12 bases between them. The CDR3 runs 15 residues. CDR1 and CDR2 (germline): MRHNA, SNTAGT. The CDR3 coding sequence is TGTGCCAGCAGCGGAATACAGAAAACTAATGAAAAACTGTTTTTT. Encoded protein: CASSGIQKTNEKLFF.

This chain connects TRBV29-1 to TRBJ2-7, with 7 bases matching TRBD1. CDR1 SQVTM and CDR2 ANQGSEA come from the germline V gene. This CDR3 has 15 amino acids. The V and J ends lost 3 bases and 2 bases, in that order; junction bases with no gene match: 10. The chain's CDR3 is CSVDAGTAVPYEQYF. CDR3 bases: TGCAGCGTTGATGCCGGGACAGCTGTACCCTACGAGCAGTACTTC.